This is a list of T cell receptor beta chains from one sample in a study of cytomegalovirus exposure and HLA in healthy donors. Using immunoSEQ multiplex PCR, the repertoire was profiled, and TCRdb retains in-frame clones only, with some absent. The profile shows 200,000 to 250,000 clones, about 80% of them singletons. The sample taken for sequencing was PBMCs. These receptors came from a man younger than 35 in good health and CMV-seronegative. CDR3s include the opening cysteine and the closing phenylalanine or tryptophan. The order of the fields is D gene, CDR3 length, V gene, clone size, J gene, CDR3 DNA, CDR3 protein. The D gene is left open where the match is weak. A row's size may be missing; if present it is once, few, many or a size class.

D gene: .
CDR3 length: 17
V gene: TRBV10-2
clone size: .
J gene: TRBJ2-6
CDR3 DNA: TGCGCCAGCAGTGGCCCCCGACAGCCTTCTGGGGCCAACGTCCTGACTTTC
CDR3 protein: CASSGPRQPSGANVLTF

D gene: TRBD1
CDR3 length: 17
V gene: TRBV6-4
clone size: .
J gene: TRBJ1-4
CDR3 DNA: TGTGCCAGCAGGCATAGGATACGGGGACAGGATAATGAAAAACTGTTTTTT
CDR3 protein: CASRHRIRGQDNEKLFF

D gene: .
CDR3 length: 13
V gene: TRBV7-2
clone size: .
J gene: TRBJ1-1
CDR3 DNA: TGTGCCAGCGGAACTCAGGGTCAGGGTGAGACTTTCTTT
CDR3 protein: CASGTQGQGETFF

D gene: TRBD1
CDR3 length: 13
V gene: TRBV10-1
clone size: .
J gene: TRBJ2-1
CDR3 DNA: TGCGCCAGCAGCCACGGGACAGCACCCCGGCAGTTCTTC
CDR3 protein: CASSHGTAPRQFF

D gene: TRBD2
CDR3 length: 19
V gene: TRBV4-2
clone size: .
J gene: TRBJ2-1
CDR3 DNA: TGTGCCAGCAGCCAGGAGGGACTAGCGGGTAGGTGGTCATACAATGAGCAGTTCTTC
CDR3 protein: CASSQEGLAGRWSYNEQFF

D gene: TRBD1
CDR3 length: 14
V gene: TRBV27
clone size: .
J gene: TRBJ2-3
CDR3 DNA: TGTGCCAGCAGTTACACAGGGGGTGCAGATACGCAGTATTTT
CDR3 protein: CASSYTGGADTQYF

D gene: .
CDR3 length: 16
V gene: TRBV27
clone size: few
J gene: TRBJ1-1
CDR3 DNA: TGTGCCAGCAGTTTTCGCGGGAGCCTCGAGAACACTGAAGCTTTCTTT
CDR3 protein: CASSFRGSLENTEAFF

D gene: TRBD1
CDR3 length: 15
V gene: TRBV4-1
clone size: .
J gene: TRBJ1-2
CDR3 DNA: TGCGCCAGCAGCCAAGAAAGGACAGGACCCTTGGGCTACACCTTC
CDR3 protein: CASSQERTGPLGYTF

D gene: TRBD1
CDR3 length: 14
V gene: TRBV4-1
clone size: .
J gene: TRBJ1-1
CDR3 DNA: TGCGCCAGCAGCCGAGGGGGCGGGAGGACTGAAGCTTTCTTT
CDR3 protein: CASSRGGGRTEAFF

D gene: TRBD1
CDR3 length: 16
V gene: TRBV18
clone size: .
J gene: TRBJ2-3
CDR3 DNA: TGTGCCAGCTCACCAGGGACAGGGGAGAGCACAGATACGCAGTATTTT
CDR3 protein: CASSPGTGESTDTQYF

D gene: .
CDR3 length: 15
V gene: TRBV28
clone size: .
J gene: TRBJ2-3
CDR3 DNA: TGTGCCAGCAGTTCAGGACACGGATACTCAGATACGCAGTATTTT
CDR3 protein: CASSSGHGYSDTQYF

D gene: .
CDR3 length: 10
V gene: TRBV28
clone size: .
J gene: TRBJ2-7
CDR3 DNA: TGTGCCAGCAGTTTGAGCGAGCAGTACTTC
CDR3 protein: CASSLSEQYF

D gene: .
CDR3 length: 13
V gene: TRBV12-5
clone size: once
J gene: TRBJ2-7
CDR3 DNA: TGTGCTATAAGTTGGGACACAGACTACGAGCAGTACTTC
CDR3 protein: CAISWDTDYEQYF

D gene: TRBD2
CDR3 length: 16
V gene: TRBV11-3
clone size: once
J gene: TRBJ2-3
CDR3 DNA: TGTGCCAGCAGCAACCGAAGCGGGAGGAGGACAGATACGCAGTATTTT
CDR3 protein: CASSNRSGRRTDTQYF

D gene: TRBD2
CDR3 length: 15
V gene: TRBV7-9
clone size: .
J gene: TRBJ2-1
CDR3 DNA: TGTTCCAGCAGCCTGATGACTAGCGGGAGTGGGGAGCAGTTCTTC
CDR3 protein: CSSSLMTSGSGEQFF

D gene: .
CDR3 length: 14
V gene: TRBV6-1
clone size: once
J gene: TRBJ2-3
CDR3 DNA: TGTGCCAGCAGTGAAGTAGCGAGCACAGATACGCAGTATTTT
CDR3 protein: CASSEVASTDTQYF

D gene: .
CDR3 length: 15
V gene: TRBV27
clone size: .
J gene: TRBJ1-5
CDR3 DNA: TGTGCCAGCAGTCCATCTGGAGTGATCAATCAGCCCCAGCATTTT
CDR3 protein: CASSPSGVINQPQHF

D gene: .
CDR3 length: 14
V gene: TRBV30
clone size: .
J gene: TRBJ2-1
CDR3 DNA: TGTGCCTGGAGCCCGACTGCTAGTGTGAATGAGCAGTTCTTC
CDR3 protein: CAWSPTASVNEQFF

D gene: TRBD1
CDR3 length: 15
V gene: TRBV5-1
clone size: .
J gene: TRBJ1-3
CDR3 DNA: TGCGCCAGTTCGGACAGGGGAGTAACTGGAAACACCATATATTTT
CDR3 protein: CASSDRGVTGNTIYF

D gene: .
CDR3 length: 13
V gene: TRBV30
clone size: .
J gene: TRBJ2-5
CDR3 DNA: TGTGCCTGGACAGTGGGGGCCCCGGAGACCCAGTACTTC
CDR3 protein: CAWTVGAPETQYF

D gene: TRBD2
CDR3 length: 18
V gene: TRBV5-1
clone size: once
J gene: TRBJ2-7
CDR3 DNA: TGCGCCAGCAGCTTTGTGACTAGCGGGACCGGTGAGTTCTACGAGCAGTACTTC
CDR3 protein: CASSFVTSGTGEFYEQYF

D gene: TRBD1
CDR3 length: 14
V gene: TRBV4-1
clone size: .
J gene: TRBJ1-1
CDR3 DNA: TGCGCCAGCAGCCAATCGGGGACAGCCTCCAAAGCTTTCTTT
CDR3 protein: CASSQSGTASKAFF

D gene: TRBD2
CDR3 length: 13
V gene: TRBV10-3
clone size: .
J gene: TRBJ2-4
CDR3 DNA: TGTGCCATCGCTAGCGGCACCAAAAACATTCAGTACTTC
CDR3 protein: CAIASGTKNIQYF

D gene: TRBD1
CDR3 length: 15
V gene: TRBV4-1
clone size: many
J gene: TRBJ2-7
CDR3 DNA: TGCGCCAGCAGCCAACCGGGACAGGGGACATACGAGCAGTACTTC
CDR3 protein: CASSQPGQGTYEQYF

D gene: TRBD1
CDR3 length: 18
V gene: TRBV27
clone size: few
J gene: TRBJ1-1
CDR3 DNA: TGTGCCAGCAGTTTCACATTAGGAGGGGGCACCGTGAACACTGAAGCTTTCTTT
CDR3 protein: CASSFTLGGGTVNTEAFF

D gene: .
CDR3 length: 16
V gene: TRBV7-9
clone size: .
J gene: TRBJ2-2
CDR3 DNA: TGTGCCAGCAGCGCAACCGGGACACTAAACACCGGGGAGCTGTTTTTT
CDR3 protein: CASSATGTLNTGELFF

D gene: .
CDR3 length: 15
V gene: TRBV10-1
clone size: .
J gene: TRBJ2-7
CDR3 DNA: TGCGCCAGCAGTGAGTCGAGGCAGGGCAGCTACGAGCAGTACTTC
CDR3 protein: CASSESRQGSYEQYF

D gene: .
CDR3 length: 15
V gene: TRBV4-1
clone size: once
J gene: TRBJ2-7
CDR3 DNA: TGCGCCAGCAGCCAAGAGCCTAGTAGCTACTACGAGCAGTACTTC
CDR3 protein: CASSQEPSSYYEQYF

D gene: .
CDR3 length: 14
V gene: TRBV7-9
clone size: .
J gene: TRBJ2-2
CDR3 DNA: TGTGCCAGCAGCTTTGACAGGAACACCGGGGAGCTGTTTTTT
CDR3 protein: CASSFDRNTGELFF

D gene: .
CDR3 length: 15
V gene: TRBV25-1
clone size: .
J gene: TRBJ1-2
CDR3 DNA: TGTGCCAGCAGTGAATATAACAGGGATATCTATGGCTACACCTTC
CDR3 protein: CASSEYNRDIYGYTF

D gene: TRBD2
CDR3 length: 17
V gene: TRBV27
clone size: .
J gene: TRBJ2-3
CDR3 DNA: TGTGCCAGCAGCGTTCTAGCGGGCCAGACTAGCACAGATACGCAGTATTTT
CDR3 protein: CASSVLAGQTSTDTQYF

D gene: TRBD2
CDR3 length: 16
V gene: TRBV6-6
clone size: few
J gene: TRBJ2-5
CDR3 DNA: TGTGCCAGCAGTTACTGGACTAGCGGGGGCCAAGAGACCCAGTACTTC
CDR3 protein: CASSYWTSGGQETQYF

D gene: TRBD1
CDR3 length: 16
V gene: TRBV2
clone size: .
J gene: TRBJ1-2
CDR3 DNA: TGTGCCAGCAGTGAAGCCGGCAACAGGGGGGACTATGGCTACACCTTC
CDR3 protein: CASSEAGNRGDYGYTF

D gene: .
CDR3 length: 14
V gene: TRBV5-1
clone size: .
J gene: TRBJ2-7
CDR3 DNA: TGCGCCAGCAGCTTGGGACAGACGGCCTACGAGCAGTACTTC
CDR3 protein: CASSLGQTAYEQYF

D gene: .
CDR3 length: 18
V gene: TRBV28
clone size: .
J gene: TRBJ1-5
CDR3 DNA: TGTGCCAGCAGTTTAAGTCCAGGGATCGTTCTAGGGAATCAGCCCCAGCATTTT
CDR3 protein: CASSLSPGIVLGNQPQHF

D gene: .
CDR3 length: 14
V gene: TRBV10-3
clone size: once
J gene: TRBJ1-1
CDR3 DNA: TGTGCCATCAGCGCCCGGAGAATGAACACTGAAGCTTTCTTT
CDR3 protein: CAISARRMNTEAFF

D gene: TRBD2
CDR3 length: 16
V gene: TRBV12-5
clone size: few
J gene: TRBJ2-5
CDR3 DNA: TGTGCTAGTGGTTTGTTTCTAGCGGGAGGTAGAAAGACCCAGTACTTC
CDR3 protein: CASGLFLAGGRKTQYF

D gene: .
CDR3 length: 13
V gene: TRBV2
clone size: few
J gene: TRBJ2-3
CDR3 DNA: TGTGCCAACACGCTAGAGGGGGCAGATACGCAGTATTTT
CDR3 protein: CANTLEGADTQYF

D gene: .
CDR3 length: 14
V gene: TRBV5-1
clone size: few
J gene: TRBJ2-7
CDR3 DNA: TGCGCCAGCAGCGAGAAGACCCACGGGTACGAGCAGTACTTC
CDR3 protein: CASSEKTHGYEQYF